This T cell receptor (beta chain) originates from a study of T cells in Graves' hyperthyroidism and ophthalmopathy. As regards this clonotype: What it recognizes is unknown.

The J segment lost 4 bases and the V segment lost 4 bases, leaving 3 bases of the junction unmatched. The CDR3 contains 14 residues. CDR1 and CDR2 from the germline V gene are MDHEN and SYDVKM. RNA transcripts yielded amplified TCR beta CDR3 regions. HTBI primers were employed in a first-round RT-PCR of the TCR CDR3. One entry per CDR3 protein, called by TCRdb with MiXCR from the multiplex PCR reads. The sample has some 500,000 distinct CDR3 sequences, roughly 14% seen once; the top ten hold around 17%. Study-wide results and caveats: Most expanded thyroid clonotypes above 0.001 recurred in blood. Ophthalmopathy and stable hyperthyroidism were told apart by a 13 V-J model.

These patients, aged 18 to 65, had recently diagnosed hyperthyroidism lasting under 2 months. This clonotype was sampled from a woman under 30 with Graves' hyperthyroidism. The chain has TRBV28 and TRBJ2-1; 8 nucleotides agree with TRBD2. Material for sequencing was blood. CDR3 sequence reads: CASSSSGPYNEQFF. CDR3 sequence (DNA): TGTGCCAGCAGTTCTAGCGGGCCATACAATGAGCAGTTCTTC.